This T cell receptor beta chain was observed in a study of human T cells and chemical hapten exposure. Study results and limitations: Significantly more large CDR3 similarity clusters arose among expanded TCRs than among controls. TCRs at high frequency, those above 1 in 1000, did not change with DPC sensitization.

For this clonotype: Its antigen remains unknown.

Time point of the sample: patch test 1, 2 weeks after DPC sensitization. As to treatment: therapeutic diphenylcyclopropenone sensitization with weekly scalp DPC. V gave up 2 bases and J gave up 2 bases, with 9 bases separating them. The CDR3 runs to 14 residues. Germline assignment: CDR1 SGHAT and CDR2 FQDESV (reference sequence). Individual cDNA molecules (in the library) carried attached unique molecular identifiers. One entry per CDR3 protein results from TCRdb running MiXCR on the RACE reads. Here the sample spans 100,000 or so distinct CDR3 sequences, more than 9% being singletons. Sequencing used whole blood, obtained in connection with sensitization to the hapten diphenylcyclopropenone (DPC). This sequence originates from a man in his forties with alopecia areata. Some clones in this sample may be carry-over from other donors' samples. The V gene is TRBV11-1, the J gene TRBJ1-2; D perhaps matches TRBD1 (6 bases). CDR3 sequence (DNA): TGTGCCAGCAGCTTACGGGGGCTGAACTATGGCTACACCTTC. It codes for CASSLRGLNYGYTF. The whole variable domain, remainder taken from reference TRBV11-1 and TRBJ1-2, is EAEVAQSPRYKITEKSQAVAFWCDPISGHATLYWYRQILGQGPELLVQFQDESVVDDSQLPKDRFSAERLKGVDSTLKIQPAELGDSAMYLCASSLRGLNYGYTFGSGTRLTVV.